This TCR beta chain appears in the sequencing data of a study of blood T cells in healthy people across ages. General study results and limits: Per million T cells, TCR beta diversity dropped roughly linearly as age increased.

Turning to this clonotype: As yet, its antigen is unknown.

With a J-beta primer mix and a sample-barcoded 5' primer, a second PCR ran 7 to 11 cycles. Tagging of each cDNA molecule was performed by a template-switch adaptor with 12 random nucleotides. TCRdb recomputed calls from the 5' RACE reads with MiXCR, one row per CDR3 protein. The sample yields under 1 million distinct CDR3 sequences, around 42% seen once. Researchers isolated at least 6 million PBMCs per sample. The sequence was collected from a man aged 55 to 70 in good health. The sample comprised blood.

The chain's CDR3 is CASGDRPRGSEAFF. The CDR3 region has the DNA TGTGCCAGCGGTGACAGGCCCAGGGGCTCTGAAGCTTTCTTT. The chain combines TRBV28 with TRBJ1-1; maybe TRBD1 (6 bases). This CDR3 is 14 amino acids long. Germline V gives CDR1 MDHEN, CDR2 SYDVKM. The V and J ends lost 8 bases and 6 bases respectively, with 19 bases between them.